Listed below are T cell receptor beta chains from one sample, sequenced in a study of T-cell reconstitution after alpha-beta-depleted transplantation in children. TCRdb reprocessed the PCR reads with MiXCR, giving one entry per CDR3 protein. The sample consists of about 640,000 distinct CDR3 sequences, about 15% of them appearing once. The sample in question was PBMCs from the stem cell graft donor, obtained from the stem cell graft. The receptor source for this set is a human donor who donated a stem cell graft to a child with acute myeloid leukemia. The conserved cysteine and the conserved F or W are not part of the CDR3 here. The listing skips clone size in some rows; elsewhere it reads once, few, many or a size class.

TRBJ1-6,TRBV6-1,.,ASRPIGWEGSPLH
TRBJ1-5,TRBV20-1,.,SFRGSGQGFRGNQPQH
TRBJ1-1,TRBV6-5,once,ASSYRGAANTEAF
TRBJ1-4,TRBV30,.,AWSVRVGAVIEKLF
TRBJ1-3,TRBV20-1,few,SARGLGTQPGNTIY
.,TRBV20-1,.,SARGETGDFSGGALDTQH
TRBJ2-1,TRBV12-3/TRBV12-4,many,ASSLAGGFRF
TRBJ2-6,TRBV6-4,few,ASSDRDAILSGANVLT
TRBJ1-2,TRBV15,few,ATSLTGTGYGYT
TRBJ1-6,TRBV6-1,many,ASRETGAGSPLH
TRBJ1-1,TRBV20-1,.,SASKAAGRTEAF
TRBJ2-7,TRBV20-1,many,SARDMRGDEQY
TRBJ2-3,TRBV6-1,few,ASRPGTRGENAQY
TRBJ2-3,TRBV20-1,.,SASSGDRAHTQY
TRBJ2-1,TRBV20-1,few,SAIAAFYNEQF
TRBJ2-5,TRBV5-5,.,ASSLSRGVVQETQY
TRBJ1-3,TRBV6-1,few,ASRLGPASSGNTIY
TRBJ2-1,TRBV20-1,.,CARELGASGSYNEQF
TRBJ2-6,TRBV29-1,many,SVGTGASGANVLT
TRBJ2-1,TRBV5-5,few,ASSSGTGYGEQF
TRBJ2-5,TRBV5-6,.,ASSYFGVKETQY
TRBJ2-5,TRBV20-1,.,SAPGTSGQTQY
TRBJ1-1,TRBV6-6,many,ASSGEEAF
TRBJ2-2,TRBV2,few,ASSLRYPGQMNTGELF
TRBJ1-1,TRBV20-1,few,SATLGGPYAF
TRBJ2-3,TRBV20-1,.,SARGLGGPGDTQY